A selection of T cell receptor beta chains follows, all from one sample in a study of OX40 agonist ivuxolimab in advanced cancers. Repertoires were generated with immunoSEQ multiplex PCR, while TCRdb's copy carries only in-frame clones and drops some. This repertoire shows about 43,000 clones, just under 95% found once; its top ten account for approximately 11%. The sample in question was CD4+ or CD8+ T cells sorted from blood, obtained in a trial of the OX40 agonist ivuxolimab. These receptors were collected from an adult with an advanced solid tumor such as melanoma, head and neck, liver or kidney cancer. Both conserved end residues are part of each CDR3. The D gene is left open where the match is weak. Only some rows state a clone size, as once, few, many or a class for expanded clones.

clone_size: .; d_call: .; j_call: TRBJ2-3; v_call: TRBV5-1; cdr3_nt: TGCGCCAGCCGGCTGGGTACGGAAAGCACAGATACGCAGTATTTT; cdr3_aa: CASRLGTESTDTQYF
clone_size: .; d_call: .; j_call: TRBJ2-1; v_call: TRBV27; cdr3_nt: TGTGCCAGCTTCCCAACAGTTTACTCCTACAATGAGCAGTTCTTC; cdr3_aa: CASFPTVYSYNEQFF
clone_size: .; d_call: TRBD2; j_call: TRBJ2-5; v_call: TRBV28; cdr3_nt: TGTGCCAGCAGTTTCCCTTTAGCGGGAGGGATTGGGATCGAGACCCAGTACTTC; cdr3_aa: CASSFPLAGGIGIETQYF
clone_size: .; d_call: .; j_call: TRBJ2-3; v_call: TRBV21-1; cdr3_nt: TGTGCCAGCAGCGTTCCCGGGACTAGCGGCACAGATACGCAGTATTTT; cdr3_aa: CASSVPGTSGTDTQYF
clone_size: .; d_call: .; j_call: TRBJ2-1; v_call: TRBV7-9; cdr3_nt: TGTGCCAGCAGCTCCGCAGGGTACAATGAGCAGTTCTTC; cdr3_aa: CASSSAGYNEQFF
clone_size: .; d_call: TRBD1; j_call: TRBJ1-1; v_call: TRBV5-1; cdr3_nt: TGCGCCAGCAGCCCGGGACAGGGGATCGGTGAAGCTTTCTTT; cdr3_aa: CASSPGQGIGEAFF
clone_size: .; d_call: .; j_call: TRBJ2-1; v_call: TRBV27; cdr3_nt: TGTGCCAGCAGCCAACTCTTCGGAAATGAGCAGTTCTTC; cdr3_aa: CASSQLFGNEQFF
clone_size: .; d_call: .; j_call: TRBJ2-5; v_call: TRBV9; cdr3_nt: TGTGCCAGCAGCGTAGAAACAGGGTGGGGGGAGACCCAGTACTTC; cdr3_aa: CASSVETGWGETQYF
clone_size: once; d_call: .; j_call: TRBJ2-7; v_call: TRBV11-1; cdr3_nt: TGTGCCAGCAGCTTAGGGAGGGGGACTACGGACCTAATGGAGCAGTACTTC; cdr3_aa: CASSLGRGTTDLMEQYF
clone_size: medium-sized; d_call: .; j_call: TRBJ2-7; v_call: TRBV7-9; cdr3_nt: TGTGCCAGCAGCCTACAGGGTTACGAGCAGTACTTC; cdr3_aa: CASSLQGYEQYF
clone_size: .; d_call: TRBD2; j_call: TRBJ2-3; v_call: TRBV5-4; cdr3_nt: TGTGCCAGCAGCCATGCGGGACTAGCGGGAGTCTCAGATACGCAGTATTTT; cdr3_aa: CASSHAGLAGVSDTQYF
clone_size: .; d_call: TRBD2; j_call: TRBJ2-7; v_call: TRBV4-3; cdr3_nt: TGCGCCAGCAGCCAAGAAAAAGGACTAGCAATATACGAGCAGTACTTC; cdr3_aa: CASSQEKGLAIYEQYF
clone_size: .; d_call: .; j_call: TRBJ2-2; v_call: TRBV29-1; cdr3_nt: TGCAGCGCTATAATCGTACGGGGGGCAGGCGGGGAGCTGTTTTTT; cdr3_aa: CSAIIVRGAGGELFF
clone_size: .; d_call: TRBD1; j_call: TRBJ1-1; v_call: TRBV7-6; cdr3_nt: TGTGCCAGCAGCTCATCAGGGGGCTGGGGGAACACTGAAGCTTTCTTT; cdr3_aa: CASSSSGGWGNTEAFF
clone_size: .; d_call: TRBD2; j_call: TRBJ2-7; v_call: TRBV4-3; cdr3_nt: TGCGCCAGCAGCCCAAGCGGGAACCCCTACGAGCAGTACTTC; cdr3_aa: CASSPSGNPYEQYF
clone_size: .; d_call: TRBD1; j_call: TRBJ2-1; v_call: TRBV13; cdr3_nt: TGTGCCAGCAGCAACCGGGACAGCTACAATGAGCAGTTCTTC; cdr3_aa: CASSNRDSYNEQFF
clone_size: .; d_call: TRBD2; j_call: TRBJ2-2; v_call: TRBV7-3; cdr3_nt: TGTGCCAGCAGCCCCATAGCGGGAACCGGGGAGCTGTTTTTT; cdr3_aa: CASSPIAGTGELFF
clone_size: .; d_call: .; j_call: TRBJ2-7; v_call: TRBV7-6; cdr3_nt: TGTGCCAGCAGCTTAGCCCTGAGGGGAAGAAGCGAGCAGTACTTC; cdr3_aa: CASSLALRGRSEQYF
clone_size: .; d_call: TRBD1; j_call: TRBJ1-1; v_call: TRBV28; cdr3_nt: TGTGCCAGCAGTCGCCCGACAGGGAGTGAAGCTTTCTTT; cdr3_aa: CASSRPTGSEAFF
clone_size: .; d_call: TRBD1; j_call: TRBJ2-5; v_call: TRBV25-1; cdr3_nt: TGTGCCAGTCGTTGGGACAGACAAGAGACCCAGTACTTC; cdr3_aa: CASRWDRQETQYF
clone_size: .; d_call: TRBD2; j_call: TRBJ2-7; v_call: TRBV7-8; cdr3_nt: TGTGCCAGCAGCTCACACTACATCGATACTAGCGGGAAGAGCTCCTACGAGCAGTACTTC; cdr3_aa: CASSSHYIDTSGKSSYEQYF
clone_size: .; d_call: TRBD1; j_call: TRBJ2-1; v_call: TRBV7-9; cdr3_nt: TGTGCCAGCAGCTTAGTGGGACAGGGGGCTTTCTACAATGAGCAGTTCTTC; cdr3_aa: CASSLVGQGAFYNEQFF
clone_size: .; d_call: .; j_call: TRBJ2-7; v_call: TRBV5-6; cdr3_nt: TGTGCCAGCAGCCGATTTGACGAGCAGTACTTC; cdr3_aa: CASSRFDEQYF
clone_size: .; d_call: .; j_call: TRBJ1-4; v_call: TRBV9; cdr3_nt: TGTGCCAGCACCTCGGAGGGAAATGAAAAACTGTTTTTT; cdr3_aa: CASTSEGNEKLFF
clone_size: .; d_call: TRBD1; j_call: TRBJ2-7; v_call: TRBV27; cdr3_nt: TGTGCCAGCAGTTACGGACAGGGGCACTCCTACGAGCAGTACTTC; cdr3_aa: CASSYGQGHSYEQYF
clone_size: .; d_call: .; j_call: TRBJ2-7; v_call: TRBV4-2; cdr3_nt: TGTGCCAGCAGCCAAGACCTAAACTCCTACGAGCAGTACTTC; cdr3_aa: CASSQDLNSYEQYF
clone_size: .; d_call: .; j_call: TRBJ1-1; v_call: TRBV6-5; cdr3_nt: TGTGCCAGCAGTTTGACCAGGGTCGACACTGAAGCTTTCTTT; cdr3_aa: CASSLTRVDTEAFF
clone_size: .; d_call: .; j_call: TRBJ2-7; v_call: TRBV28; cdr3_nt: TGTGCCAGCAGCGCCCGGGGGTACGAGCAGTACTTC; cdr3_aa: CASSARGYEQYF
clone_size: few; d_call: .; j_call: TRBJ2-5; v_call: TRBV6-1; cdr3_nt: TGTGCCAGCAGTGAAGTTGCTCGGGAGTACGGCGAGACCCAGTACTTC; cdr3_aa: CASSEVAREYGETQYF
clone_size: .; d_call: TRBD1; j_call: TRBJ1-1; v_call: TRBV7-6; cdr3_nt: TGTGCCAGCAGCCAAGACAGGGCCACTGAAGCTTTCTTT; cdr3_aa: CASSQDRATEAFF
clone_size: .; d_call: .; j_call: TRBJ2-1; v_call: TRBV9; cdr3_nt: TGTGCCAGCAGCGTAGAGGGGGAGGGTATCAATGAGCAGTTCTTC; cdr3_aa: CASSVEGEGINEQFF
clone_size: .; d_call: .; j_call: TRBJ2-7; v_call: TRBV9; cdr3_nt: TGTGCCAGCAGCGTAGAATCCCGCCCCCTCGAGCAGTACTTC; cdr3_aa: CASSVESRPLEQYF
clone_size: once; d_call: TRBD2; j_call: TRBJ2-1; v_call: TRBV6-5; cdr3_nt: TGTGCCAGCAGTCACCCCCTAGCGGGATACAATGAGCAGTTCTTC; cdr3_aa: CASSHPLAGYNEQFF
clone_size: few; d_call: TRBD1; j_call: TRBJ1-2; v_call: TRBV7-9; cdr3_nt: TGTGCCAGCAGCTTAGGAAGGACAGGATTAAACTATGGCTACACCTTC; cdr3_aa: CASSLGRTGLNYGYTF
clone_size: .; d_call: TRBD1; j_call: TRBJ1-1; v_call: TRBV18; cdr3_nt: TGTGCCAGCTCACCGACAGGGGCGAACACTGAAGCTTTCTTT; cdr3_aa: CASSPTGANTEAFF
clone_size: once; d_call: .; j_call: TRBJ2-1; v_call: TRBV9; cdr3_nt: TGTGCCAGCAGCTCGGGGGCGCCTCCGTACAATGAGCAGTTCTTC; cdr3_aa: CASSSGAPPYNEQFF
clone_size: .; d_call: .; j_call: TRBJ2-5; v_call: TRBV11-3; cdr3_nt: TGTGCCAGCAGCCACCAGTTGGGTCGAGAGACCCAGTACTTC; cdr3_aa: CASSHQLGRETQYF
clone_size: once; d_call: .; j_call: TRBJ1-1; v_call: TRBV5-1; cdr3_nt: TGCGCCAGCAGCTTGGGACAGATAATTCCAAACACTGAAGCTTTCTTT; cdr3_aa: CASSLGQIIPNTEAFF
clone_size: .; d_call: TRBD1; j_call: TRBJ2-7; v_call: TRBV11-3; cdr3_nt: TGTGCCAGCAGCTTAGAAGGGGGCGCCTACGAGCAGTACTTC; cdr3_aa: CASSLEGGAYEQYF